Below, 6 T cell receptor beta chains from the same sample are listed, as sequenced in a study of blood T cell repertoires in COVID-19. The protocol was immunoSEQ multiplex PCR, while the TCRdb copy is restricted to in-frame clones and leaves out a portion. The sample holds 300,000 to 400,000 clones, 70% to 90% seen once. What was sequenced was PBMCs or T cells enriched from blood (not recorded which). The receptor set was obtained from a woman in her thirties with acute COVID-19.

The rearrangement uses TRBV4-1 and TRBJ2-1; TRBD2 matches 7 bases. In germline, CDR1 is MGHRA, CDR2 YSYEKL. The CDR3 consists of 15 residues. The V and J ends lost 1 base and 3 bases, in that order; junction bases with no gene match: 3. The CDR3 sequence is CASSQGRGGYNEQFF. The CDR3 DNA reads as TGCGCCAGCAGCCAAGGGCGCGGGGGCTACAATGAGCAGTTCTTC.

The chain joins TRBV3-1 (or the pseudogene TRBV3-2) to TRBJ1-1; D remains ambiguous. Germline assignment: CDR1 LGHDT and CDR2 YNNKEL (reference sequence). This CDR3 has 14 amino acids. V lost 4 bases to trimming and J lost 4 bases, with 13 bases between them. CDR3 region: CASSLREESTEAFF. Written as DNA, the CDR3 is TGTGCCAGCAGCCTCCGGGAAGAAAGCACTGAAGCTTTCTTT.

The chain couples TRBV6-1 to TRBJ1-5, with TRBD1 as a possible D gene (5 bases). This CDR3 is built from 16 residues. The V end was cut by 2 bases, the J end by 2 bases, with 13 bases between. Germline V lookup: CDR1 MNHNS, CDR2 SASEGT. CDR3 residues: CASSEFWGSGNQPQHF. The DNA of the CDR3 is TGTGCCAGCAGTGAATTCTGGGGCAGTGGCAATCAGCCCCAGCATTTT.

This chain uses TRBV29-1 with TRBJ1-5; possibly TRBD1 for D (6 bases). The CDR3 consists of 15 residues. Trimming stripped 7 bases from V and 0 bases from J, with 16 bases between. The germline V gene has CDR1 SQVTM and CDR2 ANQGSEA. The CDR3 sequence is CSANRAEDSNQPQHF. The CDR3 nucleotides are TGCAGCGCGAACAGGGCGGAAGATAGCAATCAGCCCCAGCATTTT.

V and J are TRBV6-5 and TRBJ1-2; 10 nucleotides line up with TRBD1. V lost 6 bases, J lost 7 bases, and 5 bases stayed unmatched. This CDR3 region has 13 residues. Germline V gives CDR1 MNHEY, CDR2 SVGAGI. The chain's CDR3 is CASSDRGRGGYTF. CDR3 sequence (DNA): TGTGCCAGCAGCGACAGGGGGCGGGGTGGCTACACCTTC.

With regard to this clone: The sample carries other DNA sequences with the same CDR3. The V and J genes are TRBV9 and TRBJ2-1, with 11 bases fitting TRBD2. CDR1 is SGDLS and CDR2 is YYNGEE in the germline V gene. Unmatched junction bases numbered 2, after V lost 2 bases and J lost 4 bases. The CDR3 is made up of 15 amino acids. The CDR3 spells CASSVTSGGYNEQFF. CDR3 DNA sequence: TGTGCCAGCAGCGTTACTAGCGGGGGATACAATGAGCAGTTCTTC.